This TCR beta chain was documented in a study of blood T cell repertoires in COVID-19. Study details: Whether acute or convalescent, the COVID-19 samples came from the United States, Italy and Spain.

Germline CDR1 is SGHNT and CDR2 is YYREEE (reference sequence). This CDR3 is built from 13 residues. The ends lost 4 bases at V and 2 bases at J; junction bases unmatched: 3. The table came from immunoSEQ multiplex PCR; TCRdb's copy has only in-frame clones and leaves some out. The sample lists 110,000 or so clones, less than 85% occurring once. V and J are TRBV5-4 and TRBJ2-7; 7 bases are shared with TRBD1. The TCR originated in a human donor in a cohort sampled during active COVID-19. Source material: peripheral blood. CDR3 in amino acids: CASSSTGAYEQYF. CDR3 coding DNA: TGTGCCAGCAGCAGTACAGGGGCCTACGAGCAGTACTTC.